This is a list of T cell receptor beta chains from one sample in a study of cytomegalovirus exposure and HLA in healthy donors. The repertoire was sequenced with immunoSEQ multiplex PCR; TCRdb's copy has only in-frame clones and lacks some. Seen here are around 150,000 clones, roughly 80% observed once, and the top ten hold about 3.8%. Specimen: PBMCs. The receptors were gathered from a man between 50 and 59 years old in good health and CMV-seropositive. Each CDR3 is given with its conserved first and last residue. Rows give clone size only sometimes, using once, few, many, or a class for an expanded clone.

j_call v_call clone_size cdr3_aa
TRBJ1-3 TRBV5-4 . CASSTGISGNTIYF
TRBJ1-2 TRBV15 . CATSRDYGSGVHYGYTF
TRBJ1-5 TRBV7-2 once CASSSGQAGNQPQHF
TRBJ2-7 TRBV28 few CASSGWTGSYEQYF
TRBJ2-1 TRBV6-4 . CASSTGTSGGGNEQFF
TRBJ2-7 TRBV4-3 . CASSQDDTSGEYEQYF
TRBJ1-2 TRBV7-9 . CASSPHNDRDGYTF
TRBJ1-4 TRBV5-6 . CASMRGFNEKLFF
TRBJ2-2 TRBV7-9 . CASPRNGTNTGELFF
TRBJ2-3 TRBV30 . CAWGKTGTSGSDTQYF
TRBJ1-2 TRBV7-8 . CASSLPGGGGYTF
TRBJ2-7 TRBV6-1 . CASSSYRDRSYEQYF
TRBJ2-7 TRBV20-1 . CSASLVDEQYF
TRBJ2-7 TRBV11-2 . CASSSSGSIYEQYF
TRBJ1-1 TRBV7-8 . CASSLEVLDRGKAFF
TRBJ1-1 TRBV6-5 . CASSSPGGNTEAFF
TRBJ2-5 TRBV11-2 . CASSFASGGVETQYF
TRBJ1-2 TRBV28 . CASRPRGSNGYTF
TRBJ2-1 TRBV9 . CASSVASGTHEQFF
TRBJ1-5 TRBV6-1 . CASSETGAVNQPQHF
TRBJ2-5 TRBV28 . CASSRAGGSETQYF
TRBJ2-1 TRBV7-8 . CASSSQGGNEQFF
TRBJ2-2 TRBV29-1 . CSVVGQSSYTGELFF
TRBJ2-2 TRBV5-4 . CASSSGGLAGNTGELFF
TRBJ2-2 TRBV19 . CASHLAGGPGELFF
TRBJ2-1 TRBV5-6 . CASSPLGGYEQFF
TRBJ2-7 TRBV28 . CASSGLAVNYEQYF
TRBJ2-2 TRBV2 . CASSATPTGELFF
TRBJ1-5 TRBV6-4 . CASSDSMAGWAQGNQPQHF
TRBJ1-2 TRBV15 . CATSLDRAGGYTF
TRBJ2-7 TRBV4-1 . CASSPLGRSTYEQYF
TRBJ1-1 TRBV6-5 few CASSYGAPNTEAFF
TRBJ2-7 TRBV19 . CASSRTSGRNEQYF
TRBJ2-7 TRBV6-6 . CASSYSSDPPYEQYF
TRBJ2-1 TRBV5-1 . CASSFGHLSYNEQFF
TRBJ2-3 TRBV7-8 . CASSFRGERTDTQYF
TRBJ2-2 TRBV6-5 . CASIGNTGELFF
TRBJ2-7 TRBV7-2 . CASSLTGSDYEQYF
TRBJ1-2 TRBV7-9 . CASSYRDGYTF
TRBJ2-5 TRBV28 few CASSLFGRNQETQYF
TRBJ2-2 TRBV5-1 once CASSLGRSGGRGGELFF
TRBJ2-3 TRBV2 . CASSVTSGSLIDTQYF
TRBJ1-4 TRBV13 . CASSSRKGAVNEKLFF
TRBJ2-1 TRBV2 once CASSERREGFAYEQFF
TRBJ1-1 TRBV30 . CAWMTRVATEAFF
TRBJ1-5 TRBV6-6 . CASSSPGRGSNQPQHF
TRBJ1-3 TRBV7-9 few CASSPGQGIEGNTIYF
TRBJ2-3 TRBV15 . CATLGGGVVAGLTDTQYF
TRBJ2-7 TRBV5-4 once CASSFGTSYEQYF
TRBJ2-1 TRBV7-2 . CASSLALGSSYNEQFF
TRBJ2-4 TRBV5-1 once CASSLEATRFLAKNIQYF
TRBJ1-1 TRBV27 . CASSQTTNTEAFF
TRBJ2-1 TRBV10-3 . CAIRQGATYNEQFF
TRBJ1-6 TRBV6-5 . CASSPDRFNSPLHF